This T cell receptor (beta chain) came from a study of cytomegalovirus exposure and HLA in healthy donors (dated by TCRdb to about 2017). Turning to the overall study: According to an earlier analysis of a few hundred of the donors, about 190 million T cells yielded over 100 million unique TCR beta sequences and roughly 280 Gb of sequence data. An early release covering about 600 HLA-typed donors comprised about 300 gigabases of sequencing data and around 80 million unique TCR sequences. Among the roughly 390 genotyped donors, around 81% belonged to the genetic ancestry cluster associated with self-reported Caucasian donors. The study aimed to test whether cataloging public T cell receptors could reveal signatures of past pathogen exposure. Using immunosequencing, the study profiled T cell repertoires from about 650 subjects and related those repertoires to cytomegalovirus serostatus. Besides the first cohort of 666 subjects, a separate validation cohort made up of some 110 different subjects was used. High-throughput TCR immunosequencing, statistical association of individual TCRs with disease status, and machine learning were combined to predict cytomegalovirus infection status. To study patterns of TCR occurrence, a later analysis re-analyzed previously published TCR beta repertoires from just over 650 donors and added high-resolution HLA genotyping. Rather than using new phenotypic data, the later analysis identified candidate immune exposures from TCR beta sequences and from how often those sequences occurred across donors. An earlier analysis of 587 of the donors used high-throughput TCR beta sequencing to judge whether each TCR beta V gene segment behaved as functional or pseudogenic. Alongside the repertoire data, information on donor age, sex, ethnicity and CMV serostatus was compiled. In a later genetic analysis, genome-wide SNP genotypes for about three fifths of the roughly 670 donors were used, and that subset was treated as a discovery cohort. All discovery cohort repertoires had been generated on a single sequencing platform. HLA typing included class I and class II loci at four-digit resolution. The number of typed donors differed by locus: roughly 629-640 for A, B, C, DRB1 and DQB1; 500 to 550 for DQA1; 606 for DPA1; and around 450 for DPB1. A handful of DR-DQ haplotypes were handled as single units for association and clustering because linkage in the cohort was strong. Among around 400 genotyped donors of the cohort, an average of approximately 250,000 unique TCR beta nucleotide sequences were sequenced per donor, roughly a sixth of them non-productive.

Libraries were constructed by the immunoSEQ multiplex PCR assay. For the multiplex PCR, a mixture combining 60 forward primers for TCR Vbeta segments and 13 reverse primers for TCR Jbeta segments was used. The CDR3 region of rearranged TCR beta genes was amplified from genomic DNA with a multiplex PCR assay. The Illumina HiSeq System was used to sequence the amplified TCR beta libraries as 87-base-pair reads. The published analysis was carried out like this. In a later analysis, tens of millions of unique TCR beta chains were counted across the 500 to 700 repertoires, and roughly 11 million of these chains were shared by at least two donors. A nearest-neighbor algorithm error-corrected the raw reads and collapsed the reads into unique sequences, merging closely related sequences to remove PCR and sequencing errors. CDR3 sequences were aligned to IMGT reference sequences to assign V, D and J gene segments. For a sequence to be retained, a match of at least six nucleotides was required to both a V gene segment and a J gene segment. A rearrangement counted as productive if the CDR3 had no stop codons and remained in frame with V and J, and every other rearrangement counted as non-productive. Following IMGT convention, CDR3 was defined as the stretch from the second conserved V-encoded cysteine up to the conserved J-encoded phenylalanine. The earlier analysis of about 640 of the donors excluded any sequence lacking an unambiguous match to a single V gene segment. An earlier analysis of just under 600 of the donors called V segments functional above 56.7% productive rearrangements and segregating when the between-donor standard deviation exceeded 5%. To diagnose cytomegalovirus status from the catalog of TCR beta chain sequences, a statistical classification framework was built. In a later analysis, V and J genes were assigned by comparing TCR nucleotide sequences against IMGT/GENE-DB human TR gene sequences. Using the TCRdist pipeline, a later analysis assigned CDR3 sequences along with most-parsimonious VDJ recombination scenarios. A later analysis defined each TCR beta chain by its CDR3 amino acid sequence plus V-gene family, and excluded reads lacking a unique V-gene family. In a later analysis, approximately 640 highly shared, low-generation-probability nucleotide sequences were removed to address suspected cross-contamination and a sequencing artifact. A later analysis calculated a clonal expansion index for each public chain from normalized within-repertoire ranks of inferred template counts. A later analysis computed generation probabilities with a VDJ recombination model fitted to out-of-frame rearrangements, and checked the results against IGoR. Hypergeometric tests were used in a later analysis to score TCR-TCR, TCR-HLA and TCR-CMV co-occurrence, with a repertoire-size bias correction applied to the TCR pairs. A later analysis estimated false discovery rates by permuting HLA or CMV assignments 20 times. In a later analysis, co-occurring TCRs were grouped using DBSCAN, and TCRdist sequence similarity was added for clustering within HLA-allele-positive subsets. For co-occurrence clustering, repertoires with fewer than 30,000 or more than 120,000 public chains were excluded, along with several repertoires with anomalous nucleotide sharing. TCRdb carries this immuneACCESS record with in-frame sequences only. Its versions omit some clonotypes, under half of them owing to an unresolved V gene in the studies checked, with the rest unexplained. V, J and clone size were drawn from that table, and D and trimming were deduced from the DNA. In this sample the table shows roughly 140,000 clones, around 80% of which occur a single time. Of the sample, more than 9.5% falls within the top ten clones.

Study-level results and caveats: Across donors, most TCR sequences were observed very rarely, whereas some public TCRs were present in many individuals. Some IMGT-functional V segments, including TRBV6-2 and TRBV6-3, could not be distinguished by the 87-base-pair reads and were therefore excluded. Specific HLA alleles were associated with 16,951 TCR beta sequences at a false discovery rate of 0.05 in a later analysis. A later analysis reported that several top co-occurrence clusters appeared linked to parvovirus B19, influenza, CMV and Epstein-Barr virus. Because HLA typing was missing for some donors at each locus, association tests included only the typed subset. Roughly uniform sequencing depth across donors was assumed in presence/absence analyses, although this assumption may not hold. In a later analysis, most CMV-associated TCR beta chains were found to appear HLA-restricted, with HLA associations seemingly driven largely by CMV exposure. The classifier was reported to diagnose cytomegalovirus status with high specificity and sensitivity in both the original cohort and the validation cohort. Broadly in line with IMGT annotations, most TCR beta V segments showed up in productive rearrangements about 90% or about 30% of the time in an earlier analysis of some 590 of the donors. In a later analysis, HLA-associated TCR beta chains were found to be more clonally expanded and to have lower generation probabilities than equally common non-associated chains. A later genetic analysis reported fewer N-insertions in productive TCRs among donors in an Asian-associated ancestry cluster than the 666-donor mean. Correlated functional status among segregating V segments might be attributable to linkage disequilibrium, but an unknown experimental factor could not be ruled out. In a later analysis, the rate of TCR association differed among HLA loci, with DRB1 alleles having the most associated TCRs and HLA-C alleles having the fewest. The study gave a list of some 150 TCR beta chains associated with cytomegalovirus. The only immune exposure information available for the cohort was CMV serostatus. A further reported finding was that TCR beta sequences accurately predicted the HLA-A and HLA-B alleles for most subjects in the first cohort. An association between a missense DCLRE1C variant and V-gene and J-gene trimming of TCR beta chains was found in a later genetic analysis and replicated in an independent cohort. A few of the identified cytomegalovirus-associated TCR beta chains were confirmed in vitro to be specific for cytomegalovirus antigens. The authors suggested that the approach could potentially be generalized to other disease states and immunological phenotypes. Because counts were too low, about 17 rarely observed V segments, including chromosome 9 orphons, were excluded from the earlier analysis of 587 of the donors. The sequencing pipeline was judged likely to have produced a cluster of highly shared sequence variants as a technical artifact. Assigning TCR associations to individual alleles was difficult when HLA alleles, especially DR and DQ, strongly co-occurred. In this cohort, only TCR beta chains were sequenced, and detectable features were limited by the absence of alpha or paired-chain data.

In total, approximately 690 healthy bone marrow donors made up the cohort. Cohort members were all nominally healthy when sampled, although unrecorded immune exposures were likely present. The donor was CMV seropositive and belonged to the group of 250 to 300 seropositive cohort members. A peripheral blood sample was provided by each donor, and peripheral blood mononuclear cells were used for TCR beta sequencing. Genomic DNA extraction from the blood cell samples was performed with the Qiagen DNeasy Blood Extraction Kit. About this clone: Its antigen remains undetermined. Nothing much larger sits one base from this clone, and base qualities are not available.

Taken from cysteine to phenylalanine, the CDR3 has 14 residues. The kept DNA is CDR3 alone, 42 bases in frame from the first base. Sequences KGHSH (CDR1) and LQKENI (CDR2) are obtained from the germline V gene. Trimming removed 2 bases from V and 4 bases from J; the gene matches leave 4 bases unexplained. This TCR was sampled from an older woman in good health and CMV-seropositive. The sample taken for sequencing was PBMCs. This sequence uses TRBV18 and TRBJ1-1, with 7 bases aligning to TRBD1. The nucleotide sequence reads as follows: TGTGCCAGCTCACCATCGACAGGGCCCACTGAAGCTTTCTTT. Translated, it gives CASSPSTGPTEAFF.